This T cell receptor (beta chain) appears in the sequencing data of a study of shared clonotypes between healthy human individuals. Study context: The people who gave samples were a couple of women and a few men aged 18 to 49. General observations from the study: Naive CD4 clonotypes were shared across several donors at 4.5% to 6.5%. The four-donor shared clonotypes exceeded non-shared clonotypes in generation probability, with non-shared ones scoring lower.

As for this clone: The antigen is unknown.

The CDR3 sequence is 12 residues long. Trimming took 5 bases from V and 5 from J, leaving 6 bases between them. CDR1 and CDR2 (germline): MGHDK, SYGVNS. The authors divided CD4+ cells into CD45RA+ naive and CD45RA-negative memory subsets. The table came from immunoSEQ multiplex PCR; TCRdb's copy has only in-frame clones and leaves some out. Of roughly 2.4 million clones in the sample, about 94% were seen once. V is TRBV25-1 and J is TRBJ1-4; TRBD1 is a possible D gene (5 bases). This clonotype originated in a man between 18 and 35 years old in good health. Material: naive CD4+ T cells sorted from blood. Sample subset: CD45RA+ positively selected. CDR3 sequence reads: CASSPGNEKLFF. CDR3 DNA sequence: TGTGCCAGCAGTCCAGGGAATGAAAAACTGTTTTTT.